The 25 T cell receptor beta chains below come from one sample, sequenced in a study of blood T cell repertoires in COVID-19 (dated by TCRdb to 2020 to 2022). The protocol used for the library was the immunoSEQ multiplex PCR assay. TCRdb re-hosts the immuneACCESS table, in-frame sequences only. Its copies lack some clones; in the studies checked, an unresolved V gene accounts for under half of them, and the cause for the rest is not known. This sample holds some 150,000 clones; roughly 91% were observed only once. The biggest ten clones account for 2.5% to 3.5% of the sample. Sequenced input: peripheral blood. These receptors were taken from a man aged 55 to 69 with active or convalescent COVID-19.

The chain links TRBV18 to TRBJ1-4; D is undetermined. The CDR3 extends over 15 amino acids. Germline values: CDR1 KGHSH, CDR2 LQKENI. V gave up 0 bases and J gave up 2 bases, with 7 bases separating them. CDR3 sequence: CASSPPGSTNEKLFF. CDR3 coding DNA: TGTGCCAGCTCACCACCTGGGAGCACTAATGAAAAACTGTTTTTT.

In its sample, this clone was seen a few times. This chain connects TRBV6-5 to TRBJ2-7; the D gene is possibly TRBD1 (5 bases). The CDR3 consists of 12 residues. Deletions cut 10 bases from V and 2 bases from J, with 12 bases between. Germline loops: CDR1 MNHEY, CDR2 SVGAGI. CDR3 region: CATSPGTYEQYF. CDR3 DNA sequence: TGTGCCACGTCCCCAGGGACCTACGAGCAGTACTTC.

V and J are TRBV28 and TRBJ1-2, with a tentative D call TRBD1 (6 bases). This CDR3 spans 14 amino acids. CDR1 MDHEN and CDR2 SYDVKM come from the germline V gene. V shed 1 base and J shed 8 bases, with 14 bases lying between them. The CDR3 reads CASSLFGGARGYTF. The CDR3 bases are TGTGCCAGCAGTTTATTTGGGGGGGCGAGGGGCTACACCTTC.

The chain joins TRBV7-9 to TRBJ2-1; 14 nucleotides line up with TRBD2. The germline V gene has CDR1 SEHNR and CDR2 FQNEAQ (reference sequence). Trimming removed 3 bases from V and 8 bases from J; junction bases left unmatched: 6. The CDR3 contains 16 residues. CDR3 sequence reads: CASSFRLAGGGDEQFF. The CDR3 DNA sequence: TGTGCCAGCAGCTTCCGACTAGCGGGAGGGGGGGATGAGCAGTTCTTC. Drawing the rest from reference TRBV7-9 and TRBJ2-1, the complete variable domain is DTGVSQNPRHKITKRGQNVTFRCDPISEHNRLYWYRQTLGQGPEFLTYFQNEAQLEKSRLLSDRFSAERPKGSFSTLEIQRTEQGDSAMYLCASSFRLAGGGDEQFFGPGTRLTVL.

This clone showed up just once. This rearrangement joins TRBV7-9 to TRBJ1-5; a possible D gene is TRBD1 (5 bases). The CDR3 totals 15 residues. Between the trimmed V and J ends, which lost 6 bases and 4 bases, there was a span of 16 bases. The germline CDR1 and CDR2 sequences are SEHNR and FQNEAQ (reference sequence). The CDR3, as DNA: TGTGCCAGCAGTCCGCTCCAGGGTTGGAATCAGCCCCAGCATTTT. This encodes CASSPLQGWNQPQHF.

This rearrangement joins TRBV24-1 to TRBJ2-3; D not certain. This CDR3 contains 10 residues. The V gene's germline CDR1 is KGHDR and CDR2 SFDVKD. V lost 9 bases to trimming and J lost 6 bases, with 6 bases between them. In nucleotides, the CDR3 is TGTGCCACCCCTCCGGATACGCAGTATTTT. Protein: CATPPDTQYF.

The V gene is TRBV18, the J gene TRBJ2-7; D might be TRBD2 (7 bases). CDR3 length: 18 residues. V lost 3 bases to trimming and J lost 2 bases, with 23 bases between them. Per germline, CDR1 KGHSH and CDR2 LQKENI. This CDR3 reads CASSPRGADSLNTYEQYF. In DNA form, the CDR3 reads TGTGCCAGCTCACCCCGGGGGGCGGACTCATTAAACACCTACGAGCAGTACTTC.

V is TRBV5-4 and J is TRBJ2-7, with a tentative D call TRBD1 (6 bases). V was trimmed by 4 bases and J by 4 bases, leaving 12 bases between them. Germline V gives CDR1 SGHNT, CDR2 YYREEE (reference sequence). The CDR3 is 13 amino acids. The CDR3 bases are TGTGCCAGCAGCATCCGACAGGATTACGAGCAGTACTTC. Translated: CASSIRQDYEQYF.

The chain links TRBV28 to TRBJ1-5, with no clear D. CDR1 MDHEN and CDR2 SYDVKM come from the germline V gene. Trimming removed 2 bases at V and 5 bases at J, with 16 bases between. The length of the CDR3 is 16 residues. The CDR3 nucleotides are TGTGCCAGCAGTTTAAGGATGTTCCAGGCTGATCAGCCCCAGCATTTT. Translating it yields CASSLRMFQADQPQHF.

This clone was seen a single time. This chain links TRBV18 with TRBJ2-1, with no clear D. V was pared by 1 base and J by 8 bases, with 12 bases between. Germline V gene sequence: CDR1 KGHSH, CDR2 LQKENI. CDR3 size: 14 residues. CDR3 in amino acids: CASSPRARNDEQFF. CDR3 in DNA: TGTGCCAGCTCACCACGCGCTAGAAACGATGAGCAGTTCTTC.

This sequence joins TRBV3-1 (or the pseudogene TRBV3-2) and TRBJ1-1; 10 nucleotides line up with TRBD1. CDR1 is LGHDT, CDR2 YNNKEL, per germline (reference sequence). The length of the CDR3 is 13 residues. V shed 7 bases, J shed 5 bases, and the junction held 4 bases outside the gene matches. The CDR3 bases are TGTGCCAGCATGGACAGGGGGATTACTGAAGCTTTCTTT. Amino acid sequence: CASMDRGITEAFF.

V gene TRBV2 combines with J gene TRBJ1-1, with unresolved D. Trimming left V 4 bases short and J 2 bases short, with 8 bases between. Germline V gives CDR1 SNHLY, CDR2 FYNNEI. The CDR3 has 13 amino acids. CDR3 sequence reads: CASSVALNTEAFF. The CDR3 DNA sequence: TGTGCCAGCAGTGTGGCTCTTAACACTGAAGCTTTCTTT. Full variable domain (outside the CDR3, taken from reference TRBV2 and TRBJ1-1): EPEVTQTPSHQVTQMGQEVILRCVPISNHLYFYWYRQILGQKVEFLVSFYNNEISEKSEIFDDQFSVERPDGSNFTLKIRSTKLEDSAMYFCASSVALNTEAFFGQGTRLTVV.

The CDR3, as DNA: TGTGCCAGCAGGACAGGGGTCACAGATACGCAGTATTTT. Its translation is CASRTGVTDTQYF. The chain is built from TRBV28 and TRBJ2-3, with TRBD1 identical over 8 bases. Germline V lookup: CDR1 MDHEN, CDR2 SYDVKM. V was clipped by 6 bases and J by 2 bases; unmatched bases: 1. This CDR3 is 13 amino acids long.

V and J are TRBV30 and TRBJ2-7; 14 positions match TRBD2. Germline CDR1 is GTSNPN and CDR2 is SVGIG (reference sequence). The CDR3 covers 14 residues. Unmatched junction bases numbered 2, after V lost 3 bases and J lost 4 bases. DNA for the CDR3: TGTGCCTGGAGGGGACTAGCGGGAGCGTACGAGCAGTACTTC. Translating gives CAWRGLAGAYEQYF.

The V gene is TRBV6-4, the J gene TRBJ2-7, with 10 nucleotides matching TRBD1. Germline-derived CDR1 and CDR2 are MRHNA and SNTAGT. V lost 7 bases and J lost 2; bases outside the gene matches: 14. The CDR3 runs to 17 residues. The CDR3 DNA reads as TGTGCCAGCAAAGAAACCAAAATCGGGACAGGGGCCTACGAGCAGTACTTC. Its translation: CASKETKIGTGAYEQYF.

This CDR3 reads CASSIGGGEQYF. CDR3 in DNA: TGTGCCAGTAGTATAGGTGGCGGCGAGCAGTACTTC. The chain has TRBV19 and TRBJ2-7; the D is unclear. Trimming removed 1 base from V and 6 bases from J, with 7 bases in between. The CDR3 is 12 amino acids. Germline loops: CDR1 LNHDA, CDR2 SQIVND (reference sequence).

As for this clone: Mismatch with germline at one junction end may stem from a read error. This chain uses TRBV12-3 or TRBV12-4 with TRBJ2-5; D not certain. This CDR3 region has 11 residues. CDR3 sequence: CASSFGEIQYF. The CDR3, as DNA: TGTGCCAGCAGTTTTGGTGAGATCCAGTACTTC.

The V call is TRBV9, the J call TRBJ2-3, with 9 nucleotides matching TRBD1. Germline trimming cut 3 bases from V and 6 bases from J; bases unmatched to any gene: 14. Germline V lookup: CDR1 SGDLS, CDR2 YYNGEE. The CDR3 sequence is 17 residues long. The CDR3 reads CASSGLPGQGREDTQYF. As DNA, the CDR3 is TGTGCCAGCAGCGGACTTCCGGGACAGGGAAGAGAGGATACGCAGTATTTT.

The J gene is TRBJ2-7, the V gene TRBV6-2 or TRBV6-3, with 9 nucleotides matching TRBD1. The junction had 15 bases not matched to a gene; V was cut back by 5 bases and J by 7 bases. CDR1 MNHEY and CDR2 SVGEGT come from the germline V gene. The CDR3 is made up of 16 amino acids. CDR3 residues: CASSRHRNRGQGEQYF. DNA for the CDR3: TGTGCCAGCAGTCGCCACCGAAACAGGGGGCAGGGGGAGCAGTACTTC.

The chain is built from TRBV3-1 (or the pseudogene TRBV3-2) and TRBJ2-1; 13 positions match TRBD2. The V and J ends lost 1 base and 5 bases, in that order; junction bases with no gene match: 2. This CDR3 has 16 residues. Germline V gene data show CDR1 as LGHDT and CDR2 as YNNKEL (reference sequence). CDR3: CASSQAGTSGDNEQFF. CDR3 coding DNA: TGTGCCAGCAGCCAAGCGGGGACTAGCGGGGACAATGAGCAGTTCTTC.

Here the CDR3 reads CASSFGRAYEQYF. The CDR3 nucleotides read TGTGCCAGCAGTTTCGGGAGAGCCTACGAGCAGTACTTC. The chain links TRBV12-3 or TRBV12-4 to TRBJ2-7; D might be TRBD2 (6 bases). CDR3 length: 13 residues. The V gene lost 3 bases and the J gene lost 2 bases, with 8 bases spanning the gap.

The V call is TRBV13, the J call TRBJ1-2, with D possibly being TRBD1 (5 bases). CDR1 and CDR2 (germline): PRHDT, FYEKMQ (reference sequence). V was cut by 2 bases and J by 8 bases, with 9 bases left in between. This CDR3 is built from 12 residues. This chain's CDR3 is CASSLQGSGYTF. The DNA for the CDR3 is TGTGCCAGCAGCTTACAGGGTAGCGGCTACACCTTC.

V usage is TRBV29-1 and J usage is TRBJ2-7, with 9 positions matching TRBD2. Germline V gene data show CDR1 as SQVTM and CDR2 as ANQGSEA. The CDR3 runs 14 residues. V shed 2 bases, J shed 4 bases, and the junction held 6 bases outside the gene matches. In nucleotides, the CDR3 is TGCAGCGTTGAAACGACTAGCGGAAGATACGAGCAGTACTTC. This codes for CSVETTSGRYEQYF.

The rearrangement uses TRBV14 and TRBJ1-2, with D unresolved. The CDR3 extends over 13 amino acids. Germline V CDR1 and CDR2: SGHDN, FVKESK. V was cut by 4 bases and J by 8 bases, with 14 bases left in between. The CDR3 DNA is TGTGCCAGCAGCCTAGGATCCTCGGGAGGCTACACCTTC. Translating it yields CASSLGSSGGYTF.

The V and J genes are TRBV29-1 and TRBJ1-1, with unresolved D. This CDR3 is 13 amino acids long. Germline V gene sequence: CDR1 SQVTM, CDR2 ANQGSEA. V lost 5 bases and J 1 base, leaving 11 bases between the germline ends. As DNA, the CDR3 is TGCAGCGTTCTCGGCGGCTCGAACACTGAAGCTTTCTTT. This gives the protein CSVLGGSNTEAFF.